The 20 T cell receptor beta chains reported below all come from one sample, sequenced in a study of PD-1 blockade in classical Hodgkin lymphoma. The data were produced by immunoSEQ multiplex PCR, yet TCRdb's version contains in-frame clones alone and is incomplete. The sample has about 40,000 clones; around 78% are singletons. Each patient relapsed following autologous stem cell transplantation, and prior brentuximab vedotin exposure differed. Sample: peripheral blood mononuclear cells (PBMCs), taken at baseline. The source is a human donor with classical Hodgkin lymphoma.

The gene calls are TRBV19 and TRBJ1-5; D ambiguous. This CDR3 has 13 amino acids. In germline, CDR1 is LNHDA, CDR2 SQIVND (reference sequence). V was cut by 9 bases and J by 0 bases, with 9 bases left in between. The CDR3: CASAGNSNQPQHF. CDR3 sequence (DNA): TGTGCCAGCGCGGGGAATAGCAATCAGCCCCAGCATTTT.

As for this clone: Other DNA sequences in the same sample also yield this CDR3. The genes are TRBV7-3 and TRBJ2-5; 7 nucleotides line up with TRBD1. This CDR3 region has 14 residues. Per the germline V gene, CDR1 is SGHTA and CDR2 is FQGTGA. J gave up 2 bases and V 5 bases, and 5 bases lay outside the gene matches. The CDR3 region has the DNA TGTGCCAGCAGCCCGACAGGGCTACAAGAGACCCAGTACTTC. Translating gives CASSPTGLQETQYF.

The table lists this clone with a few counts. The chain links TRBV6-5 to TRBJ2-3, with TRBD1 matching over 11 bases. The V gene's germline CDR1 is MNHEY and CDR2 SVGAGI. This CDR3 spans 14 amino acids. V lost 6 bases, J lost 3 bases, and 2 bases stayed unmatched. The CDR3 sequence: CASRDRGRTDTQYF. In nucleotides, the CDR3 is TGTGCCAGCAGGGACAGGGGGCGGACAGATACGCAGTATTTT.

This clone was seen only a few times. The chain carries TRBV28 and TRBJ2-1, with D possibly matching TRBD1 (5 bases). Trimming took 2 bases from V and 14 from J, leaving 16 bases between them. This CDR3 spans 13 amino acids. Germline V gene lookup returns CDR1 MDHEN and CDR2 SYDVKM. The CDR3 nucleotides read TGTGCCAGCAGTTTACCGGGCCGAGGCAGGGAGTTCTTC. The encoded protein is CASSLPGRGREFF. The whole variable domain, remainder taken from reference TRBV28 and TRBJ2-1, is DVKVTQSSRYLVKRTGEKVFLECVQDMDHENMFWYRQDPGLGLRLIYFSYDVKMKEKGDIPEGYSVSREKKERFSLILESASTNQTSMYLCASSLPGRGREFFGPGTRLTVL.

This chain links TRBV6-5 with TRBJ2-7; D tentatively reads TRBD1 or TRBD2 (5 bases each). This CDR3 is 12 amino acids long. The germline V gene has CDR1 MNHEY and CDR2 SVGAGI. V dropped 6 bases and J dropped 8 bases, with 14 bases sitting between them. DNA for the CDR3: TGTGCCAGCAGCACGGGACCGAACCAGCAGTACTTC. The encoded protein is CASSTGPNQQYF.

This clone was detected once. The CDR3 nucleotides are TGTGCCAGCAGCGTGTCCAGGGGAATCGGTAGCACAGATACGCAGTATTTT. Translation gives CASSVSRGIGSTDTQYF. V gene TRBV9 combines with J gene TRBJ2-3; possibly TRBD1 for D (6 bases). The CDR3 is 17 amino acids. Between the trimmed V and J ends, which lost 2 bases and 0 bases, there was a span of 16 bases. Germline V gives CDR1 SGDLS, CDR2 YYNGEE.

The V call is TRBV7-9, the J call TRBJ2-1; D is undetermined. The V end was cut by 5 bases, the J end by 5 bases, with 16 bases between. This CDR3 contains 15 residues. Germline V gives CDR1 SEHNR, CDR2 FQNEAQ (reference sequence). CDR3 loop: CASSRSENFNNEQFF. The CDR3 DNA reads TGTGCCAGCAGCCGAAGCGAAAACTTCAACAATGAGCAGTTCTTC.

The chain employs TRBV28 and TRBJ2-7; 8 bases align to TRBD2. The CDR3 covers 15 residues. Germline CDR1 and CDR2: MDHEN and SYDVKM. Trimming took 0 bases from V and 1 from J; bases not matched to a gene: 2. The CDR3 sequence: CASSLWREASYEQYF. CDR3 coding DNA: TGTGCCAGCAGTTTATGGCGGGAGGCTTCCTACGAGCAGTACTTC.

This clone has more than one count but fewer than ten. This chain uses TRBV6-5 with TRBJ2-7, with 7 bases lining up with TRBD1. The length of the CDR3 is 15 residues. Germline values: CDR1 MNHEY, CDR2 SVGAGI. J lost 3 bases, V lost 0 bases, and 5 bases had no gene match. CDR3 in DNA: TGTGCCAGCAGTTACTCCTTCGGACAGGACTACGAGCAGTACTTC. This encodes CASSYSFGQDYEQYF.

This sequence joins TRBV5-1 and TRBJ1-2; D remains unclear. In germline, CDR1 is SGHRS, CDR2 YFSETQ. The V and J ends lost 2 bases and 3 bases respectively, with 23 bases between them. The CDR3 totals 18 residues. CDR3 sequence: CASSFFGARSTTDYGYTF. The CDR3 nucleotides are TGCGCCAGCAGCTTTTTCGGAGCTCGGTCTACCACCGACTATGGCTACACCTTC.

V gene TRBV30 combines with J gene TRBJ1-2, with D perhaps TRBD1 (6 bases). The CDR3 spans 13 residues. The V end was cut by 3 bases, the J end by 7 bases, with 15 bases between. The germline gives CDR1 GTSNPN, CDR2 SVGIG (reference sequence). The CDR3 nucleotides are TGTGCCTGGAGGGGTATAGGGGGACGTGGCTACACCTTC. It encodes CAWRGIGGRGYTF.

This chain connects TRBV5-6 to TRBJ2-5; TRBD2 agrees at 7 bases. CDR1 SGHDT and CDR2 YYEEEE come from the germline V gene. J was trimmed by 7 bases and V by 1 base; bases with no gene match: 16. CDR3 length equals 17 residues. The chain's CDR3 is CASSLLTSGGVLGTQYF. The CDR3 DNA reads TGTGCCAGCAGCTTGCTTACTTCGGGAGGCGTTTTGGGGACCCAGTACTTC.

The chain is built from TRBV20-1 and TRBJ1-2; D is uncertain. The CDR3 is 9 residues long. The V gene's germline CDR1 is DFQATT and CDR2 SNEGSKA (reference sequence). V shed 1 base and J shed 7 bases, with 1 base lying between them. CDR3 nucleotides: TGCAGTGCTAGAGTTGGCTACACCTTC. This sequence encodes CSARVGYTF.

This sequence joins TRBV5-6 and TRBJ2-7; D gene uncertain. The germline V gene encodes CDR1 SGHDT and CDR2 YYEEEE. Trimming stripped 0 bases from V and 0 bases from J, with 13 bases between. The CDR3 has 16 residues. The CDR3 nucleotides are TGTGCCAGCAGCTTGGAGGTCCGCCCCATCTCCTACGAGCAGTACTTC. Amino acids: CASSLEVRPISYEQYF.

CDR3 in amino acids: CASSQIDLFASYEQYF. CDR3 nucleotide sequence: TGCGCCAGCAGCCAAATTGATTTATTTGCTTCCTACGAGCAGTACTTC. The chain joins TRBV4-3 to TRBJ2-7; D not certain. V was pared by 2 bases and J by 1 base, with 15 bases between. The CDR3 consists of 16 residues. Germline V gene sequence: CDR1 LGHNA, CDR2 YSLEER.

This sequence joins TRBV28 and TRBJ2-7; 9 bases align to TRBD1. The CDR3 spans 15 residues. Germline trimming cut 5 bases from V and 4 bases from J; bases unmatched to any gene: 9. Germline CDR1 reads MDHEN; CDR2 reads SYDVKM. CDR3 residues: CASSQPGQGVYEQYF. The CDR3 DNA reads as TGTGCCAGCAGTCAACCGGGACAGGGTGTTTACGAGCAGTACTTC. The full variable domain, its missing parts supplied by reference TRBV28 and TRBJ2-7, is DVKVTQSSRYLVKRTGEKVFLECVQDMDHENMFWYRQDPGLGLRLIYFSYDVKMKEKGDIPEGYSVSREKKERFSLILESASTNQTSMYLCASSQPGQGVYEQYFGPGTRLTVT.

The chain employs TRBV19 and TRBJ2-7; TRBD1 might be the D (6 bases). The V gene lost 1 base and the J gene lost 9 bases, with 13 bases spanning the gap. The V gene's germline CDR1 is LNHDA and CDR2 SQIVND (reference sequence). The CDR3 totals 13 residues. CDR3 region: CASSIVDSRRQYF. CDR3 nucleotides: TGTGCCAGTAGTATAGTGGACAGTAGAAGGCAGTACTTC.

This clone turned up a few times. The V call is TRBV11-3, the J call TRBJ2-3; D is uncertain. In germline, CDR1 is SGHNT, CDR2 YENEEA. The CDR3 covers 12 residues. V dropped 5 bases and J dropped 5 bases, with 8 bases sitting between them. DNA for the CDR3: TGTGCCAGCAGCGTGACTCGAGATACGCAGTATTTT. Its translation is CASSVTRDTQYF.

The rearrangement links TRBV29-1 to TRBJ2-7; D not resolved. Between the trimmed V and J ends, which lost 4 bases and 3 bases, there was a span of 13 bases. The CDR3 is 13 residues long. Germline loops: CDR1 SQVTM, CDR2 ANQGSEA. The DNA for the CDR3 is TGCAGCGTTGCCAAGGACCCTTACTACGAGCAGTACTTC. Amino acids: CSVAKDPYYEQYF.

The genes are TRBV19 and TRBJ2-2; D unclear. CDR3 length: 16 amino acids. Trimming took off 5 bases at V and 0 bases at J, with 13 bases between the two ends. From germline, CDR1 is LNHDA and CDR2 SQIVND (reference sequence). CDR3 nucleotide sequence: TGTGCCAGTAGTCAACGGTCTGCACCGAACACCGGGGAGCTGTTTTTT. Its protein is CASSQRSAPNTGELFF.